This T cell receptor beta chain was found in a study of CD8 T cells in ankylosing spondylitis. Findings and limits, study-wide: The clones that were linked to disease were reported to be significantly enriched in matched synovial fluid samples from ankylosing spondylitis patients. Peripheral blood held disease-linked clones only at relatively low frequency, and these were CD8+. Made up of eight highly homologous variants, a TCR beta motif appeared characteristic of ankylosing spondylitis blood.

Ten or more counts support this clonotype. Its matching antigen is unknown. Quantitative 5'-RACE with molecular barcodes produced the TCR beta libraries. Using its own MiXCR run on the 5' RACE reads, TCRdb lists one record per CDR3 protein. The table lists roughly 670,000 distinct CDR3 sequences, 15% to 20% of them singletons. Sequences were obtained from blood, either unsorted or a sorted T cell fraction (not recorded which). The TCR comes from a male donor with ankylosing spondylitis.

CDR3: CASSQGQVKGMNTEAFF. The CDR3 DNA follows: TGCGCCAGCAGCCAGGGACAGGTTAAGGGAATGAACACTGAAGCTTTCTTT. The chain carries TRBV5-1 and TRBJ1-1; 8 nucleotides line up with TRBD1. CDR3 size: 17 residues. Trimming took 4 bases from V and 0 from J; bases not matched to a gene: 11. The germline CDR1 and CDR2 sequences are SGHRS and YFSETQ.